The rows below give T cell receptor beta chains drawn from one sample of a study of T cell responses to AZD1222 COVID-19 vaccine. Sequencing was performed with immunoSEQ multiplex PCR; in TCRdb, only in-frame clones are kept and a portion is missing. The sample shows 110,000 to 150,000 clones, around 94% of them seen only once. The sample was peripheral blood, taken after recovery from COVID-19. All receptors come from an adult who had recovered from COVID-19. The CDR3 runs from the conserved cysteine through the conserved F or W. A D gene is named only where the DNA matches it firmly. The size of a clone is reported for some rows only, either as once, few or many, or as a class for expanded clones.

V	D	size	J	CDR3	DNA
TRBV13	TRBD2	.	TRBJ2-1	CASSSRDYLYNEQFF	TGTGCCAGCAGCTCCCGGGACTACTTATACAATGAGCAGTTCTTC
TRBV2	TRBD1	.	TRBJ1-1	CASSEGTGAMNTEAFF	TGTGCCAGCAGTGAGGGGACAGGGGCAATGAACACTGAAGCTTTCTTT
TRBV27	.	.	TRBJ2-7	CASKRGGAGEQYF	TGTGCCAGCAAAAGGGGTGGGGCGGGAGAGCAGTACTTC
TRBV28	.	.	TRBJ1-5	CASSSLGQSNQPQHF	TGTGCCAGCAGTTCCCTTGGACAGTCAAATCAGCCCCAGCATTTT
TRBV7-2	TRBD1	.	TRBJ1-6	CASSQGQGVSPLHF	TGTGCCAGCAGCCAGGGACAGGGGGTTTCACCCCTCCACTTT
TRBV5-8	.	.	TRBJ1-1	CASSLGRQNTEAFF	TGTGCCAGCAGCTTGGGTAGACAGAACACTGAAGCTTTCTTT
TRBV11-3	TRBD1	.	TRBJ2-2	CASSFAAGTGNTGELFF	TGTGCCAGCAGCTTCGCTGCCGGGACAGGGAACACCGGGGAGCTGTTTTTT
TRBV28	.	.	TRBJ2-7	CASSPLRGRALYEQYF	TGTGCCAGCAGTCCTCTCAGGGGGAGGGCCCTGTACGAGCAGTACTTC
TRBV19	.	.	TRBJ2-2	CASSILSNTGELFF	TGTGCCAGTAGTATACTCTCGAACACCGGGGAGCTGTTTTTT
TRBV27	.	few	TRBJ1-6	CASSLNSYNSPLHF	TGTGCCAGCAGTTTGAACAGCTATAATTCACCCCTCCACTTT
TRBV10-2	TRBD2	.	TRBJ2-3	CASAVAGGNTQYF	TGCGCCAGCGCAGTAGCGGGAGGAAATACGCAGTATTTT
TRBV6-5	TRBD1	.	TRBJ2-2	CASRTGDGELFF	TGTGCCAGCAGAACAGGGGACGGGGAGCTGTTTTTT
TRBV5-1	TRBD2	.	TRBJ2-7	CASSLASGPSEQYF	TGCGCCAGCAGCTTGGCTAGCGGACCGTCTGAGCAGTACTTC
TRBV28	TRBD2	.	TRBJ2-4	CASSPTRGGGGRNIQYF	TGTGCCAGCAGTCCTACTAGGGGAGGCGGGGGGCGGAACATTCAGTACTTC
TRBV29-1	.	.	TRBJ2-1	CSVPTLGSYNEQFF	TGCAGCGTGCCTACGCTGGGCTCCTACAATGAGCAGTTCTTC
TRBV11-2	TRBD2	.	TRBJ2-2	CASSPRLALNTGELFF	TGTGCCAGCAGCCCACGACTAGCCCTAAACACCGGGGAGCTGTTTTTT
TRBV2	.	.	TRBJ2-7	CASGRGYGSGYEQYF	TGTGCCAGCGGCCGAGGTTACGGGAGCGGGTACGAGCAGTACTTC
TRBV5-4	TRBD2	once	TRBJ2-1	CASRRLGAGERNEQFF	TGTGCCAGCAGGCGCCTAGGAGCGGGAGAGCGTAATGAGCAGTTCTTC
TRBV6-5	TRBD2	.	TRBJ2-7	CASSYGTSGTYEQYF	TGTGCCAGCAGTTACGGGACTAGCGGGACTTACGAGCAGTACTTC
TRBV5-6	.	.	TRBJ2-1	CASSLALLLESNEQFF	TGTGCCAGCAGCTTGGCACTGCTACTGGAGAGCAATGAGCAGTTCTTC
TRBV7-9	.	.	TRBJ1-5	CASSLVTESGQPQHF	TGTGCCAGCAGCTTAGTCACGGAGTCGGGCCAGCCCCAGCATTTT
TRBV28	.	.	TRBJ2-5	CASSFPGQGQETQYF	TGTGCCAGCAGTTTCCCCGGGCAGGGCCAAGAGACCCAGTACTTC
TRBV6-5	TRBD2	.	TRBJ2-2	CASSYSSGSSTGELFF	TGTGCCAGCAGTTACTCTAGCGGGAGTAGCACCGGGGAGCTGTTTTTT
TRBV3-1/TRBV3-2	TRBD2	.	TRBJ2-7	CASSQDFRAGTTREQYF	TGTGCCAGCAGCCAAGATTTTCGAGCGGGAACGACTCGCGAGCAGTACTTC
TRBV3-1/TRBV3-2	.	.	TRBJ2-7	CASSQLGRPYEQYF	TGTGCCAGCAGCCAACTAGGCAGACCCTACGAGCAGTACTTC
TRBV9	TRBD2	once	TRBJ2-1	CASSAQGIAGVSYNEQFF	TGTGCCAGCAGCGCACAGGGAATAGCGGGAGTATCCTACAATGAGCAGTTCTTC
TRBV5-5	.	.	TRBJ1-4	CATKGNANEKLFF	TGTGCCACCAAGGGGAATGCTAATGAAAAACTGTTTTTT
TRBV19	.	.	TRBJ1-4	CASSPTEKGEKLFF	TGTGCCAGTAGCCCGACAGAAAAAGGGGAAAAACTGTTTTTT
TRBV6-5	TRBD1	.	TRBJ2-7	CASGTGYGAYEQYF	TGTGCCAGCGGGACAGGGTACGGGGCCTACGAGCAGTACTTC
TRBV7-3	.	.	TRBJ2-1	CASSFTSTRRYNEQFF	TGTGCCAGCAGCTTTACCAGCACGAGAAGGTACAATGAGCAGTTCTTC
TRBV6-5	TRBD1	.	TRBJ2-7	CASSTGTGIYEQYF	TGTGCCAGCAGTACCGGGACAGGGATCTACGAGCAGTACTTC
TRBV19	.	.	TRBJ2-1	CASYNRRGNEQFF	TGTGCCAGCTACAACCGTCGGGGGAATGAGCAGTTCTTC
TRBV3-1/TRBV3-2	TRBD2	.	TRBJ2-7	CASSPNGEGTLF	TGTGCCAGCAGCCCCAATGGGGAGGGGACCCTCTTC
TRBV5-1	.	.	TRBJ1-1	CASSLAYRQNTEAFF	TGCGCCAGCAGCTTGGCCTATCGACAGAACACTGAAGCTTTCTTT
TRBV2	.	.	TRBJ1-2	CASSETDTYGYTF	TGTGCCAGCAGTGAAACGGACACCTATGGCTACACCTTC
TRBV3-1/TRBV3-2	.	.	TRBJ1-2	CASSQDLGQGYTF	TGTGCCAGCAGCCAAGACTTGGGCCAGGGCTACACCTTC
TRBV19	.	.	TRBJ2-5	CASRRDSQGTQYF	TGTGCCAGCAGGCGGGACAGCCAAGGGACCCAGTACTTC
TRBV5-6	TRBD1	.	TRBJ1-1	CASSYSGGPNTEAFF	TGTGCCAGCAGCTATTCAGGGGGTCCGAACACTGAAGCTTTCTTT
TRBV11-2	.	.	TRBJ2-2	CASSLVAGRRNTGELFF	TGTGCCAGCAGCTTAGTGGCAGGCCGACGGAACACCGGGGAGCTGTTTTTT
TRBV10-3	.	.	TRBJ1-1	CAISESGVVGERGLNTEAFF	TGTGCCATCAGTGAGTCCGGGGTAGTTGGGGAAAGGGGGTTGAACACTGAAGCTTTCTTT
TRBV9	.	.	TRBJ2-7	CASSLDGEQYF	TGTGCCAGCAGCTTAGACGGTGAGCAGTACTTC
TRBV30	.	.	TRBJ1-3	CAWSKCYLPGTPGNTIYF	TGTGCCTGGAGTAAATGTTACCTTCCCGGGACACCCGGAAACACCATATATTTT
TRBV9	TRBD2	.	TRBJ2-1	CASSVGSGRADEQFF	TGTGCCAGCAGCGTAGGTAGCGGGAGGGCAGATGAGCAGTTCTTC
TRBV28	.	.	TRBJ2-1	CASSWAGNMDEQFF	TGTGCCAGCAGTTGGGCAGGGAATATGGATGAGCAGTTCTTC
TRBV7-9	.	.	TRBJ2-1	CASSPPWEVSHEQFF	TGTGCCAGCAGCCCGCCATGGGAGGTTAGCCATGAGCAGTTCTTC
TRBV19	.	.	TRBJ2-5	CASSTNLGTQYF	TGTGCCAGTAGTACCAACTTAGGGACCCAGTACTTC